Shown below are 29 T cell receptor beta chains from a single sample sequenced in a study of T-cell reconstitution after alpha-beta-depleted transplantation in children. The library targeted TCRbeta and was prepared with unique molecular identifiers. TCRdb ran MiXCR on the PCR reads and lists one entry per CDR3 protein. The table has hundreds of thousands of distinct CDR3 sequences, under 15% seen once. The source was PBMCs, collected before TCRalphabeta/CD19-depleted stem cell transplant. All receptors derive from a girl aged 2-10 years with congenital amegakaryocytic thrombocytopenia, due to receive a stem cell transplant.

This clonotype was seen at least ten times. V is TRBV28 and J is TRBJ1-5; the D is unclear. This CDR3 has 11 amino acids. V was clipped by 3 bases and J by 10 bases, with 7 bases between them. Germline-derived CDR1 and CDR2 are MDHEN and SYDVKM. The CDR3 DNA is TGTGCCAGCAGTTTGGGCGCCCCCCAGCATTTT. Its protein product is CASSLGAPQHF.

This clonotype was observed many times. This chain uses TRBV12-3 or TRBV12-4 with TRBJ2-2, with a tentative D call TRBD1 (5 bases). Trimming removed 4 bases at V and 6 bases at J, with 12 bases between. CDR3 length: 14 amino acids. This CDR3 is CASSSTGLAGELFF. CDR3 nucleotide sequence: TGTGCCAGCAGTTCCACAGGATTGGCCGGGGAGCTGTTTTTT.

This clonotype was seen at least ten times. The genes are TRBV12-3 or TRBV12-4 and TRBJ2-2; 9 bases map to TRBD1. The V segment lost 6 bases and the J segment 4 bases; nucleotides outside the gene matches: 3. This CDR3 region has 14 residues. DNA of the CDR3: TGTGCCAGCAGGGGACAGGGTGGCACCGGGGAGCTGTTTTTT. Translated, it gives CASRGQGGTGELFF.

The sample holds a few counts of this clonotype. The V call is TRBV5-1, the J call TRBJ1-6; the D is unclear. V was pared by 0 bases and J by 5 bases, with 9 bases between. The CDR3 runs 15 residues. In germline, CDR1 is SGHRS, CDR2 YFSETQ. The CDR3 loop reads CASSLGRPDNSPLHF. CDR3 DNA sequence: TGCGCCAGCAGCTTGGGCAGACCTGATAATTCACCCCTCCACTTT.

Concerning this clonotype: This may be a read error, as it is one base from a much larger clone. The chain has TRBV5-1 and TRBJ2-1; TRBD2 is a possible D gene (5 bases). The V and J ends lost 6 bases and 0 bases respectively, with 16 bases between them. The germline V gene has CDR1 SGHRS and CDR2 YFSETQ. There are 16 residues in the CDR3. CDR3 DNA: TGCGCCAGCACCCGGACTCCTTTGAGCTCCTACAATGAGCAGTTCTTC. This translates into CASTRTPLSSYNEQFF.

The J gene is TRBJ2-1, the V gene TRBV20-1, with TRBD1 identical over 11 bases. The germline V gene has CDR1 DFQATT and CDR2 SNEGSKA (reference sequence). The CDR3 covers 17 residues. V shed 1 base, J shed 7 bases, and the junction held 12 bases outside the gene matches. The CDR3 nucleotides read TGCAGTGCTAGAGTAAATGGATGGGACAGGGGGTTTAATGAGCAGTTCTTC. Translation gives CSARVNGWDRGFNEQFF.

This clonotype was seen many times. This rearrangement joins TRBV20-1 to TRBJ2-2; 12 bases align to TRBD2. This CDR3 spans 15 amino acids. Trimming at V came to 6 bases and at J to 1 base, leaving 3 bases not matched to a gene. Germline CDR1 reads DFQATT; CDR2 reads SNEGSKA (reference sequence). For the CDR3, the DNA is TGCAGTGCGGAACTAGCGGGAGGGAACACCGGGGAGCTGTTTTTT. It is translated as CSAELAGGNTGELFF.

The rearrangement links TRBV27 to TRBJ2-6, with no clear D. The germline V gene has CDR1 MNHEY and CDR2 SMNVEV (reference sequence). The CDR3 has 19 residues. The V gene lost 5 bases and the J gene lost 0 bases, with 20 bases spanning the gap. CDR3 amino acids: CASSRLSVGFSSGANVLTF. The CDR3 DNA is TGTGCCAGCAGTCGTCTTTCCGTAGGGTTCAGCTCTGGGGCCAACGTCCTGACTTTC.

This clonotype has a count of ten or more. The V and J genes are TRBV20-1 and TRBJ2-3; TRBD1 is a possible D gene (6 bases). V was shortened by 0 bases and J by 1 base, with 17 bases between the two germline ends. From germline, CDR1 is DFQATT and CDR2 SNEGSKA (reference sequence). CDR3 length equals 17 residues. The CDR3 spells CSARDVKTGLGTDTQYF. The CDR3 region has the DNA TGCAGTGCTAGAGACGTGAAAACAGGGCTGGGCACAGATACGCAGTATTTT.

This clonotype was counted at least ten times. The chain recombines TRBV20-1 with TRBJ1-1; 8 bases match TRBD1. Germline V gives CDR1 DFQATT, CDR2 SNEGSKA (reference sequence). This CDR3 has 14 residues. V trimming: 4 bases; J trimming: 0 bases; junction bases outside the gene matches: 4. DNA of the CDR3: TGCAGTGCTACTTCAGGGGGCATGAACACTGAAGCTTTCTTT. Translation: CSATSGGMNTEAFF.

This chain joins TRBV12-3 or TRBV12-4 and TRBJ2-4, with a possible D match to TRBD2 (5 bases). The CDR3 runs 13 residues. V was trimmed by 3 bases and J by 7 bases, leaving 10 bases between them. CDR3 sequence (DNA): TGTGCCAGCAGTTTGGGAGTGTCTAACATTCAGTACTTC. Residues: CASSLGVSNIQYF.

In its sample, this clonotype was seen a few times. This chain connects TRBV6-1 to TRBJ1-6; a weak D match, TRBD1 (5 bases). Trimming shortened V by 5 bases and J by 8 bases, and 13 bases separated the two germline ends. The CDR3 runs 14 residues. CDR1 and CDR2 (germline): MNHNS, SASEGT. For the CDR3, the DNA is TGTGCCAGCAGTCGCGGGGGGTGGGATTCACCCCTCCACTTT. This gives the protein CASSRGGWDSPLHF.

The CDR3 DNA reads as TGTGCCAGCAGTCGCCTGAGCTCCTACGAGCAGTACTTC. Translated: CASSRLSSYEQYF. V usage is TRBV27 and J usage is TRBJ2-7, with D uncertain. The CDR3 is made up of 13 amino acids. V was clipped by 5 bases and J by 0 bases, with 8 bases between them. CDR1 is MNHEY, CDR2 SMNVEV, per germline (reference sequence).

In this sample, this clonotype turned up many times. J is TRBJ2-1 and V is TRBV5-1, with 7 bases fitting TRBD1. The CDR3 has 15 residues. Germline V gene lookup returns CDR1 SGHRS and CDR2 YFSETQ. The V segment lost 3 bases and the J segment 6 bases; nucleotides outside the gene matches: 9. The CDR3 loop is CASSSGPGQFNEQFF. As DNA, the CDR3 is TGCGCCAGCAGCTCCGGGCCGGGACAGTTCAATGAGCAGTTCTTC.

This chain joins TRBV11-2 and TRBJ1-1; TRBD1 matches 10 bases. The junction had 7 bases not matched to a gene; V was cut back by 4 bases and J by 5 bases. The length of the CDR3 is 15 residues. From germline, CDR1 is SGHAT and CDR2 FQNNGV. CDR3 sequence (DNA): TGTGCCAGCAGCTCACCGGGACAGGGGAGGACTGAAGCTTTCTTT. This gives the protein CASSSPGQGRTEAFF.

This clonotype was counted ten times or more. The rearrangement joins TRBV15 to TRBJ2-7; no definite D call. Germline lookup yields CDR1 LNHNV and CDR2 YYDKDF (reference sequence). The CDR3 length is 13 residues. The germline V and J ends were trimmed by 0 bases and 4 bases, with 7 bases remaining between them. CDR3: CATSRDVGYEQYF. The CDR3 DNA reads as TGTGCCACCAGCAGAGATGTAGGGTACGAGCAGTACTTC. The whole variable domain, filled in from reference TRBV15 and TRBJ2-7, reads DAMVIQNPRYQVTQFGKPVTLSCSQTLNHNVMYWYQQKSSQAPKLLFHYYDKDFNNEADTPDNFQSRRPNTSFCFLDIRSPGLGDTAMYLCATSRDVGYEQYFGPGTRLTVT.

With respect to this clonotype: A read error may explain this, as a much larger clone is one base away. The chain has TRBV3-1 and TRBJ2-7, with D possibly being TRBD1 (6 bases). This CDR3 comprises 18 residues. Trimming removed 8 bases at V and 3 bases at J, with 29 bases between. Per the germline V gene, CDR1 is LGHDT and CDR2 is YNNKEL (reference sequence). CDR3 in DNA: TGTGCCAGCTGTCCCAATTTCGGCACAGGGACCTCATACTACGAGCAGTACTTC. It specifies CASCPNFGTGTSYYEQYF.

The V gene is TRBV20-1, the J gene TRBJ2-1; possibly TRBD2 for D (5 bases). The CDR3 sequence is 16 residues long. Germline CDR1 is DFQATT and CDR2 is SNEGSKA (reference sequence). The V end lost 0 bases, the J end lost 7 bases, and 19 bases lay between the germline ends. The CDR3 DNA follows: TGCAGTGCTAGAGACCCCTACGGCGGGCCCTGGAATGAGCAGTTCTTC. Translated, it gives CSARDPYGGPWNEQFF.

The chain links TRBV28 to TRBJ2-7; D remains ambiguous. Germline V gene data show CDR1 as MDHEN and CDR2 as SYDVKM. The V end lost 8 bases, the J end lost 5 bases, and 13 bases lay between the germline ends. The length of the CDR3 is 12 residues. The CDR3 sequence: CASSEFRDEQYF. CDR3 bases: TGTGCCAGCTCTGAGTTTAGGGACGAGCAGTACTTC.

The J gene is TRBJ2-5, the V gene TRBV29-1, with no clear D. Germline lookup yields CDR1 SQVTM and CDR2 ANQGSEA. The length of the CDR3 is 13 residues. Here the CDR3 reads CAERRGSQETQYF. CDR3 DNA sequence: TGCGCAGAGAGGAGAGGATCCCAAGAGACCCAGTACTTC.

This clonotype was detected ten times or more. The CDR3 nucleotides are TGTGCCATCAGTGAGTCAAACGGGCGGGTCGCTAGCACAGATACGCAGTATTTT. Residues: CAISESNGRVASTDTQYF. V and J are TRBV10-3 and TRBJ2-3; tentatively, D is TRBD2 (5 bases). The CDR3 spans 18 residues. Germline CDR1 ENHRY, CDR2 SYGVKD. V lost 0 bases to trimming and J lost 0 bases, with 16 bases between them.

Notes on this clonotype: This could be a read error, since a much larger clone is one nucleotide away. V gene TRBV28 combines with J gene TRBJ2-2; D is possibly TRBD1 (5 bases). Germline V lookup: CDR1 MDHEN, CDR2 SYDVKM. The CDR3 has 13 residues. In DNA, the CDR3 is TGTACCAGCATCCCCAGGGACACCGGGGAGCTGTTTTTT. Translation gives CTSIPRDTGELFF.

This clonotype was observed a handful of times. This chain links TRBV12-3 or TRBV12-4 with TRBJ2-4; no reliable D call. The CDR3 spans 12 residues. Trimming took 4 bases from V and 5 from J, leaving 6 bases between them. In DNA, the CDR3 is TGTGCCAGCAGTTACGTGGAAAACATTCAGTACTTC. Its protein product is CASSYVENIQYF.

The table lists this clonotype with many counts. The chain recombines TRBV5-1 with TRBJ2-7; D ambiguous. From germline, CDR1 is SGHRS and CDR2 YFSETQ. The CDR3 is 15 amino acids. Trimming cost V 0 bases and J 0 bases, with 10 bases left between them. For the CDR3, the DNA is TGCGCCAGCAGCTTGGAGGCGGTTAGCTCCTACGAGCAGTACTTC. It yields the protein CASSLEAVSSYEQYF.

This clonotype has at least ten counts. The chain couples TRBV20-1 to TRBJ2-1; D is unresolved. Germline V gene lookup returns CDR1 DFQATT and CDR2 SNEGSKA (reference sequence). CDR3 length equals 12 residues. V was trimmed by 3 bases and J by 8 bases, leaving 11 bases between them. The CDR3 loop reads CSASGRRDEQFF. Here the CDR3 DNA reads TGCAGTGCTAGCGGCCGACGGGATGAGCAGTTCTTC.

This clonotype was seen at least ten times. The chain carries TRBV3-1 and TRBJ1-1; D remains ambiguous. The CDR3 has 17 residues. Per the germline V gene, CDR1 is LGHDT and CDR2 is YNNKEL (reference sequence). Trimming removed 1 base from V and 0 bases from J, with 15 bases in between. CDR3 nucleotide sequence: TGTGCCAGCAGCCAAGGATGGCCTAAGAAGTTGAACACTGAAGCTTTCTTT. Protein: CASSQGWPKKLNTEAFF.

The V gene is TRBV5-6, the J gene TRBJ2-7; 7 bases match TRBD1. V lost 2 bases to trimming and J lost 7 bases; unmatched junction nucleotides: 12. This CDR3 spans 15 amino acids. From germline, CDR1 is SGHDT and CDR2 YYEEEE. DNA of the CDR3: TGTGCCAGCAGCTTCCAGGGACAGACCTCACCTGAGCAGTACTTC. Protein sequence: CASSFQGQTSPEQYF.

This clonotype was counted at least ten times. The gene calls are TRBV4-2 and TRBJ2-5, with TRBD2 identical over 10 bases. The junction had 6 bases not matched to a gene; V was cut back by 0 bases and J by 5 bases. Germline V gene lookup returns CDR1 LGHNA and CDR2 YNFKEQ. This CDR3 has 16 residues. Written as DNA, the CDR3 is TGTGCCAGCAGCCAAGAGCTAGCGGGAGTTTTGGAGACCCAGTACTTC. Translation: CASSQELAGVLETQYF.

As for this clonotype: This may stem from a read error, because a much larger clone lies one nucleotide away. The chain carries TRBV4-1 and TRBJ2-7, with TRBD2 identical over 15 bases. There are 18 residues in the CDR3. The V gene's germline CDR1 is MGHRA and CDR2 YSYEKL. CDR3 sequence: CASRQEGLAGGPTYEQYF. The CDR3 region has the DNA TGCGCCAGCCGCCAAGAGGGACTAGCGGGAGGACCGACCTACGAGCAGTACTTC.